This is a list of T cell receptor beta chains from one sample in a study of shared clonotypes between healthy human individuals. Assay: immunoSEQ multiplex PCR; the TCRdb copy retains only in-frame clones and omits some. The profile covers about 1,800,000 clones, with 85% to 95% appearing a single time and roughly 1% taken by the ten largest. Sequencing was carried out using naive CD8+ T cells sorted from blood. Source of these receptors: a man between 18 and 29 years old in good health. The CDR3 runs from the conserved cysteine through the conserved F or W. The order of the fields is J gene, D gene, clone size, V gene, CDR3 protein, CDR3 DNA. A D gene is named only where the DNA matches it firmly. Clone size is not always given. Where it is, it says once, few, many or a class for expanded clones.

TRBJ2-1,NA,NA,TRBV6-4,CASSSRGPFF,TGTGCCAGCAGTAGTAGGGGTCCGTTCTTC
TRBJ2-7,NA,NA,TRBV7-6,CASSSLVVLGAGGASYEQYF,TGTGCCAGCAGCTCCTTAGTGGTGTTAGGGGCTGGGGGCGCTTCGTACGAGCAGTACTTC
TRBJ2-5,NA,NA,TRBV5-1,CASTWERGAQETQYF,TGCGCCAGCACCTGGGAGAGGGGGGCCCAAGAGACCCAGTACTTC
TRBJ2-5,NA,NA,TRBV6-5,CASSYSERGVAETQYF,TGTGCCAGCAGTTACTCGGAAAGGGGAGTCGCAGAGACCCAGTACTTC
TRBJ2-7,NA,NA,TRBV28,CASSLRSIYYEQYF,TGTGCCAGCAGTTTGCGGTCGATTTACTACGAGCAGTACTTC
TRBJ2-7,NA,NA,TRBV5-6,CASSSGYYEQYF,TGTGCCAGCAGCTCAGGCTACTACGAGCAGTACTTC
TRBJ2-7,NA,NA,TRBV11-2,CASSLGDSYEQYF,TGTGCCAGCAGCTTAGGGGACTCCTACGAGCAGTACTTC
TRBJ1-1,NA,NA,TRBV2,CASSKRAGMYNEAFF,TGTGCCAGCAGCAAAAGGGCAGGGATGTACAATGAAGCTTTCTTT
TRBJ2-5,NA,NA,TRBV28,CASSLPGIGTQYF,TGTGCCAGCAGTTTACCAGGGATTGGGACCCAGTACTTC
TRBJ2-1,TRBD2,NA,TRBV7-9,CASSSAYGGADYNEQFF,TGTGCCAGCAGCTCCGCTTACGGGGGGGCAGACTACAATGAGCAGTTCTTC
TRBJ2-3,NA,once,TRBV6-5,CASSYRGKGDTQYF,TGTGCCAGCAGTTATCGGGGAAAAGGAGATACGCAGTATTTT
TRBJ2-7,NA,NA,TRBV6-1,CASSEEKTGAYEQYF,TGTGCCAGCAGTGAGGAAAAGACAGGCGCCTACGAGCAGTACTTC
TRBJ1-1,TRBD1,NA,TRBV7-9,CASSSGQGEYTEAFF,TGTGCCAGCAGCTCGGGACAGGGGGAATACACTGAAGCTTTCTTT
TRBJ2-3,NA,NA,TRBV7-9,CASSQLYDTQYF,TGTGCCAGCAGCCAGCTATACGATACGCAGTATTTT
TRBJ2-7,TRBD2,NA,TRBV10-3,CAARKTSGPSYEQYF,TGTGCCGCCCGGAAGACTAGCGGGCCCTCCTACGAGCAGTACTTC
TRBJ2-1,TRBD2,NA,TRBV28,CATEGLAGPGGNEQFF,TGTGCCACCGAGGGACTAGCGGGCCCTGGGGGAAATGAGCAGTTCTTC
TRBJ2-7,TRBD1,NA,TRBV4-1,CASSQTGTVYEQYF,TGCGCCAGCAGCCAAACCGGGACAGTCTACGAGCAGTACTTC
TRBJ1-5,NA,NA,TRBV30,CAWSVLPGPNQPQHF,TGTGCCTGGAGTGTATTACCGGGCCCCAATCAGCCCCAGCATTTT
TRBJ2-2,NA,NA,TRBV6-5,CASSVGNAGELFF,TGTGCCAGCAGTGTGGGAAACGCCGGGGAGCTGTTTTTT
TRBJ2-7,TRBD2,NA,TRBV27,CASRLLAGAHEQYF,TGTGCCAGCAGATTACTAGCGGGGGCACACGAGCAGTACTTC